These 9 T cell receptor beta chains originate from one sample sequenced in a study of CD8+CD57+ T cells in acquired aplastic anemia. Those patients picked for sequencing had displayed CD8+CD57+ cell expansion on flow cytometry. CDR3 and TCR beta VDJ profiling relied on genomic DNA as the template. Each CDR3 protein is one row after TCRdb ran MiXCR on the reads. The sample yields some 150,000 distinct CDR3 sequences, around half seen once. The sequenced material came from sorted CD4+, CD8+, or CD8+CD57+ T cells (not recorded which) from PBMCs. All receptors derive from a human donor with aplastic anemia.

Of note for this clonotype: No conserved phenylalanine or tryptophan is present at the end of the CDR3, so a read error is the likely explanation. DNA for the CDR3: TGCAGCGTTGCCAGTTCAGGCAATGAGCAGTTCCTC. The encoded protein is CSVASSGNEQFL. This chain joins TRBV29-1 and TRBJ2-1; D is ambiguous. The germline gives CDR1 SQVTM, CDR2 ANQGSEA. V lost 4 bases and J lost 6, with 10 bases in between. The CDR3 contains 12 residues.

The chain employs TRBV2 and TRBJ1-5; TRBD1 might be the D (6 bases). CDR3 length: 15 residues. V was trimmed by 2 bases and J by 0 bases, leaving 8 bases between them. CDR1 and CDR2 (germline): SNHLY, FYNNEI. DNA for the CDR3: TGTGCCAGCAGTGAAAGGACAGTTAGCAATCAGCCCCAGCATTTT. Translated: CASSERTVSNQPQHF.

This chain joins TRBV7-9 and TRBJ2-1; unclear D gene. V was trimmed by 1 base and J by 10 bases, leaving 8 bases between them. CDR3 length: 12 amino acids. Germline V gives CDR1 SEHNR, CDR2 FQNEAQ (reference sequence). In DNA, the CDR3 is TGTGCCAGCAGCTTAGTCCGGCCCGAGCAGTTCTTC. Protein sequence: CASSLVRPEQFF.

This clonotype showed up many times. The chain couples TRBV2 to TRBJ1-2; no clear D. The V gene lost 3 bases and the J gene lost 3 bases, with 14 bases spanning the gap. In germline, CDR1 is SNHLY, CDR2 FYNNEI. The CDR3 runs 15 residues. The CDR3 nucleotides read TGTGCCAGCAGTGACGGTTTTCCGACCTACTATGGCTACACCTTC. Residues: CASSDGFPTYYGYTF.

The V call is TRBV24-1, the J call TRBJ1-2, with D possibly matching TRBD1 (5 bases). The germline V gene encodes CDR1 KGHDR and CDR2 SFDVKD. Trimming pared 2 bases from V and 2 bases from J, leaving 14 bases between. The CDR3 totals 16 residues. CDR3 nucleotides: TGTGCCACCAGTGATTCTGTGAGGGACGGGAACTATGGCTACACCTTC. It translates to CATSDSVRDGNYGYTF.

This clonotype was seen ten or more times. V usage is TRBV6-1 and J usage is TRBJ2-5; no clear D. V was pared by 5 bases and J by 11 bases, with 15 bases between. The CDR3 contains 12 residues. The germline gives CDR1 MNHNS, CDR2 SASEGT. DNA of the CDR3: TGTGCCAGCAGTCTAAGAACCGGTGGACAGTACTTC. Translated, it gives CASSLRTGGQYF.

Comments on this clonotype: Here the CDR3 omits its conserved ending phenylalanine or tryptophan, so a read error is the likely source. V and J are TRBV5-8 and TRBJ1-1; D is unresolved. The CDR3 has 14 residues. The germline V gene has CDR1 SGHTS and CDR2 YDEGEE. CDR3: CASSSQSMNTEAFL. The CDR3 DNA reads as TGCGCCAGCAGCTCTCAGTCGATGAACACTGAAGCTTTCCTT.

This clonotype came up once. The chain recombines TRBV7-8 with TRBJ1-2; no clear D. The CDR3 runs 15 residues. The V and J ends lost 4 bases and 5 bases respectively, with 17 bases between them. Germline V CDR1 and CDR2: SGHVS, FQNEAQ. CDR3 region: CASSSERAGEYGYTF. The CDR3 nucleotides read TGTGCCAGCAGCTCTGAGCGGGCGGGAGAATATGGCTACACCTTC.

This clonotype was counted at least ten times. This sequence joins TRBV20-1 and TRBJ2-3; tentatively, D is TRBD1 or TRBD2 (7 bases each). This CDR3 comprises 16 residues. V shed 0 bases and J shed 2 bases, with 15 bases lying between them. CDR1 and CDR2 (germline): DFQATT, SNEGSKA (reference sequence). The CDR3 region is CSARDFRGGPTDTQYF. The CDR3 DNA sequence: TGCAGTGCTAGAGATTTCAGGGGGGGGCCCACAGATACGCAGTATTTT.